This entry lists 8 T cell receptor beta chains sequenced from one sample in a study of cytomegalovirus exposure and HLA in healthy donors. In the PCR, 60 Vbeta and 13 Jbeta primers were used. Repertoires were generated with immunoSEQ multiplex PCR, while TCRdb's copy carries only in-frame clones and drops some. The sample lists 130,000 to 150,000 clones, roughly 84% occurring once. What was sequenced was PBMCs. The receptors derive from a boy under 10 years old in good health and CMV-seronegative.

This chain connects TRBV27 to TRBJ1-4, with D possibly matching TRBD1 (6 bases). This CDR3 spans 15 amino acids. From germline, CDR1 is MNHEY and CDR2 SMNVEV (reference sequence). V lost 2 bases and J lost 5, with 12 bases in between. The CDR3 is CASSLRGGYNEKLFF. The DNA of the CDR3 is TGTGCCAGCAGTTTAAGGGGGGGGTACAATGAAAAACTGTTTTTT.

This chain joins TRBV6-5 and TRBJ2-4, with D perhaps TRBD1 (6 bases). CDR1 and CDR2 (germline): MNHEY, SVGAGI. The CDR3 consists of 14 residues. Trimming removed 5 bases at V and 4 bases at J, with 12 bases between. The CDR3 sequence is CASSISGQKNIQYF. CDR3 nucleotides: TGTGCCAGCAGTATATCTGGACAGAAAAACATTCAGTACTTC.

The CDR3: CASSLDGGAKDTQYF. CDR3 in DNA: TGTGCCAGCAGCTTAGACGGGGGGGCGAAAGATACGCAGTATTTT. The chain couples TRBV7-7 to TRBJ2-3; TRBD2 matches at 8 bases. J lost 5 bases, V lost 1 base, and 5 bases had no gene match. CDR3 length equals 15 residues. Looked up from germline, CDR1 is SSHAT and CDR2 is FNYEAQ (reference sequence).

This clone was found a few times. The V gene is TRBV4-2, the J gene TRBJ2-7; 9 bases fit TRBD1. Trimming cost V 1 base and J 1 base; bases outside gene matches: 5. CDR1 is LGHNA, CDR2 YNFKEQ, per germline. The length of the CDR3 is 16 residues. The CDR3 spells CASSQAVGTGSYEQYF. The CDR3 bases are TGTGCCAGCAGCCAAGCGGTCGGGACAGGGTCCTACGAGCAGTACTTC.

The chain has TRBV11-2 and TRBJ2-7; D possibly corresponds to TRBD1 (6 bases). The CDR3 covers 16 residues. Germline V gene lookup returns CDR1 SGHAT and CDR2 FQNNGV. Trimming took off 3 bases at V and 3 bases at J, with 18 bases between the two ends. The CDR3 nucleotides read TGTGCCAGCAGCTTCTTTAGCATCGGCAGGGGCTACGAGCAGTACTTC. It yields the protein CASSFFSIGRGYEQYF.

The chain is built from TRBV30 and TRBJ2-7; possible D gene TRBD1, 6 bases. Germline CDR1 and CDR2: GTSNPN and SVGIG (reference sequence). The V and J ends lost 3 bases and 3 bases respectively, with 12 bases between them. There are 13 residues in the CDR3. The CDR3 DNA reads as TGTGCCTGGAGGGCGACAGGTTTCTACGAGCAGTACTTC. Translation gives CAWRATGFYEQYF.

This clone is a singleton in its sample. This sequence joins TRBV9 and TRBJ1-1, with TRBD1 matching over 7 bases. J lost 4 bases, V lost 3 bases, and 3 bases had no gene match. Germline V gene lookup returns CDR1 SGDLS and CDR2 YYNGEE. This CDR3 spans 13 amino acids. The CDR3 DNA follows: TGTGCCAGCAGCGGTACAGGGGTCACTGAAGCTTTCTTT. Protein product: CASSGTGVTEAFF.

CDR3 DNA: TGTGCCAGCAGATCACTAGAGGCTCGAAAGTCAGATACGCAGTATTTT. Translation gives CASRSLEARKSDTQYF. The chain is built from TRBV6-6 and TRBJ2-3, with D perhaps matching TRBD2 (5 bases). Germline lookup yields CDR1 MNHNY and CDR2 SVGAGI (reference sequence). This CDR3 spans 16 amino acids. The V and J ends lost 6 bases and 4 bases respectively, with 20 bases between them.